One sample yielded the 6 T cell receptor beta chains listed below, sequenced in a study of cytomegalovirus exposure and HLA in healthy donors. It was with 60 Vbeta and 13 Jbeta primers that the PCR ran. The protocol was immunoSEQ multiplex PCR, while the TCRdb copy is restricted to in-frame clones and leaves out a portion. The sample carries more than 85,000 clones, about 60% recorded once. Sequencing used PBMCs. These receptors originate from a human donor in good health.

The V and J genes are TRBV2 and TRBJ1-1, with D possibly being TRBD1 (5 bases). Looked up from germline, CDR1 is SNHLY and CDR2 is FYNNEI. The V and J ends lost 2 bases and 2 bases respectively, with 6 bases between them. The CDR3 consists of 13 residues. DNA for the CDR3: TGTGCCAGCAGTGAACAGGGCAACACTGAAGCTTTCTTT. Protein: CASSEQGNTEAFF. The variable domain in full, with the rest retrieved from reference TRBV2 and TRBJ1-1, is EPEVTQTPSHQVTQMGQEVILRCVPISNHLYFYWYRQILGQKVEFLVSFYNNEISEKSEIFDDQFSVERPDGSNFTLKIRSTKLEDSAMYFCASSEQGNTEAFFGQGTRLTVV.

The J gene is TRBJ1-1, the V gene TRBV6-6; weak D call: TRBD1 (6 bases). The CDR3 loop spans 13 amino acids. V shed 8 bases and J shed 6 bases, with 16 bases lying between them. From germline, CDR1 is MNHNY and CDR2 SVGAGI (reference sequence). CDR3: CASRSGVLPEAFF. The DNA for the CDR3 is TGTGCCAGCCGCTCAGGGGTTTTACCTGAAGCTTTCTTT.

The chain joins TRBV6-1 to TRBJ1-3; TRBD1 matches at 9 bases. The J call may not be correct, given that the DNA end is closer to TRBJ2-2. CDR1 and CDR2 (germline): MNHNS, SASEGT. CDR3 size: 15 residues. The CDR3 region has the DNA TGTGCCAGCAGCGGGGACAGGGTTGTCACCGGGGAGCTGTTTTTT. It codes for CASSGDRVVTGELFF.

The chain has TRBV12-5 and TRBJ2-1, with D perhaps TRBD2 (6 bases). Germline assignment: CDR1 LGHNT and CDR2 FRNRAP. V lost 2 bases to trimming and J lost 6 bases, with 14 bases between them. The CDR3 runs to 15 residues. Here the CDR3 DNA reads TGTGCTAGTGGTTTGCTGGGACTCAACGTCAATGAGCAGTTCTTC. Encoded protein: CASGLLGLNVNEQFF.

This chain links TRBV2 with TRBJ2-7; TRBD1 is a possible D gene (6 bases). This CDR3 region has 14 residues. Per germline, CDR1 SNHLY and CDR2 FYNNEI. Trimming cost V 6 bases and J 6 bases, with 18 bases left between them. The CDR3 region has the DNA TGTGCCAGCAGGGGGGCGCCAGGGGCCCTCGAGCAGTACTTC. It encodes CASRGAPGALEQYF.

About this clone: One end of the junction does not line up with germline, which may come from a read error. V usage is TRBV25-1 and J usage is TRBJ2-7, with D tentatively TRBD1 (5 bases). The CDR3 has 13 amino acids. Germline CDR1 MGHDK, CDR2 SYGVNS. The CDR3 sequence: CASSVMTVGEKYF. CDR3 nucleotide sequence: TGTGCCAGCAGTGTAATGACAGTGGGCGAGAAGTACTTC.